These 26 T cell receptor beta chains share one sample of origin, sequenced in a study of metastatic and nonmetastatic thyroid tumors. Using MiXCR, TCRdb reanalyzed the PCR reads. The sample carries 20,000 to 30,000 clones, about an eighth recorded once. Every patient underwent thyroid surgery untreated. Material for sequencing was blood. These receptors originate from a female donor with papillary thyroid cancer or a benign thyroid nodule (not recorded which). Some clones in this sample may be carry-over from other donors' samples.

The J gene is TRBJ2-5, the V gene TRBV20-1; no definite D call. From germline, CDR1 is DFQATT and CDR2 SNEGSKA (reference sequence). Trimming took 0 bases from V and 2 from J, leaving 10 bases between them. There are 14 residues in the CDR3. CDR3 in DNA: TGCAGTGCTAGAGATGGTCGAATTCAAGAGACCCAGTACTTC. Its protein is CSARDGRIQETQYF.

This clone occurred many times. CDR3: CASYIYNEQFF. The CDR3 region has the DNA TGCGCCAGCTATATCTACAATGAGCAGTTCTTC. The chain combines TRBV10-2 with TRBJ2-1; no definite D call. The CDR3 extends over 11 amino acids. The germline V gene has CDR1 WSHSY and CDR2 SAAADI. The V end lost 8 bases, the J end lost 3 bases, and 5 bases lay between the germline ends.

By proportion, this clone is medium-sized. The chain carries TRBV30 and TRBJ2-5; D is perhaps TRBD1 (5 bases). The V and J ends lost 0 bases and 5 bases respectively, with 10 bases between them. The CDR3 loop spans 13 amino acids. Germline values: CDR1 GTSNPN, CDR2 SVGIG (reference sequence). The CDR3 region is CAWSVQGWETQYF. CDR3 sequence (DNA): TGTGCCTGGAGTGTGCAGGGCTGGGAGACCCAGTACTTC.

The gene calls are TRBV7-2 and TRBJ1-1; TRBD1 matches 7 bases. Germline V gene lookup returns CDR1 SGHTA and CDR2 FQGNSA. Germline trimming cut 5 bases from V and 7 bases from J; bases unmatched to any gene: 10. This CDR3 has 14 amino acids. In DNA, the CDR3 is TGTGCCAGCAGCGCTCGACAGGGTTGGGGTGAAGCTTTCTTT. Its protein product is CASSARQGWGEAFF.

This clone has at least ten counts. The chain is built from TRBV18 and TRBJ1-1; D gene uncertain. Germline lookup yields CDR1 KGHSH and CDR2 LQKENI. Deletions cut 1 base from V and 1 base from J, with 4 bases between. The CDR3 is 13 residues long. The CDR3 here is CASSPQPNTEAFF. The CDR3, as DNA: TGTGCCAGCTCACCACAACCGAACACTGAAGCTTTCTTT. The entire variable domain, with the rest obtained from reference TRBV18 and TRBJ1-1, is as follows: NAGVMQNPRHLVRRRGQEARLRCSPMKGHSHVYWYRQLPEEGLKFMVYLQKENIIDESGMPKERFSAEFPKEGPSILRIQQVVRGDSAAYFCASSPQPNTEAFFGQGTRLTVV.

This clone appeared a few times. One end of the junction is discordant with germline, which a read error may explain. The chain has TRBV24-1 and TRBJ2-2, with D maybe TRBD2 (5 bases). The CDR3 is 14 amino acids. The germline V gene encodes CDR1 KGHDR and CDR2 SFDVKD. The CDR3 DNA reads as TGTGCCACCAGTGATTTGTGGGAGACCGGGGAGATGTTTTTT. This gives the protein CATSDLWETGEMFF.

This clone appeared many times. The rearrangement uses TRBV20-1 and TRBJ2-1; 7 bases align to TRBD2. The CDR3 runs to 12 residues. The trim removed 7 bases at V and 8 bases at J, leaving 8 bases unmatched. The V gene's germline CDR1 is DFQATT and CDR2 SNEGSKA (reference sequence). CDR3 in amino acids: CSVLPGGYEQFF. CDR3 nucleotides: TGCAGTGTCCTACCGGGAGGCTATGAGCAGTTCTTC.

This chain links TRBV6-1 with TRBJ1-1; D not certain. V was clipped by 4 bases and J by 6 bases, with 15 bases between them. Germline-derived CDR1 and CDR2 are MNHNS and SASEGT. This CDR3 has 14 residues. The CDR3 loop is CASSVEPISPEAFF. CDR3 in DNA: TGTGCCAGCAGTGTTGAACCCATCTCCCCTGAAGCTTTCTTT.

In this sample, this clone turned up many times. The chain is built from TRBV19 and TRBJ2-2; the match to TRBD1 covers 8 bases. The germline V gene encodes CDR1 LNHDA and CDR2 SQIVND (reference sequence). Germline trimming cut 5 bases from V and 3 bases from J; bases unmatched to any gene: 8. The CDR3 has 16 amino acids. CDR3 bases: TGTGCCAGTAGTTTTTTCCAGGGGGCCGACACCGGGGAGCTGTTTTTT. It translates to CASSFFQGADTGELFF.

J is TRBJ1-2 and V is TRBV6-5; 8 bases align to TRBD1. Germline values: CDR1 MNHEY, CDR2 SVGAGI. V lost 4 bases to trimming and J lost 4 bases; unmatched junction nucleotides: 11. The CDR3 runs to 16 residues. The CDR3 here is CASSFQTGVGSYGYTF. The CDR3 nucleotides are TGTGCCAGCAGTTTTCAGACAGGGGTGGGGAGCTATGGCTACACCTTC.

This clone was observed at least ten times. The chain carries TRBV13 and TRBJ2-2; TRBD2 matches at 12 bases. The ends lost 5 bases at V and 6 bases at J; junction bases unmatched: 7. This CDR3 is built from 16 residues. CDR1 is PRHDT and CDR2 is FYEKMQ in the germline V gene (reference sequence). Here the CDR3 DNA reads TGTGCCAGCAGCACCCTAGCGGGAGGGCCTCCCGGGGAGCTGTTTTTT. The encoded protein is CASSTLAGGPPGELFF.

This clone was observed many times. The rearrangement links TRBV28 to TRBJ2-7, with D unclear. The CDR3 spans 12 residues. V gave up 3 bases and J gave up 4 bases, with 7 bases separating them. The germline V gene encodes CDR1 MDHEN and CDR2 SYDVKM. This CDR3 is CASSFPQYEQYF. CDR3 sequence (DNA): TGTGCCAGCAGTTTCCCTCAGTACGAGCAGTACTTC.

This clone was picked up many times. The rearrangement uses TRBV14 and TRBJ1-2; maybe TRBD1 (6 bases). With 3 bases removed from V and 7 bases from J, the gap between germline ends came to 12 bases. CDR1 is SGHDN and CDR2 is FVKESK in the germline V gene. The CDR3 is 13 amino acids. The chain's CDR3 is CASSHGQTAGYTF. CDR3 nucleotide sequence: TGTGCCAGCAGCCATGGACAGACGGCTGGCTACACCTTC. Full variable domain (rest looked up from reference TRBV14 and TRBJ1-2): EAGVTQFPSHSVIEKGQTVTLRCDPISGHDNLYWYRRVMGKEIKFLLHFVKESKQDESGMPNNRFLAERTGGTYSTLKVQPAELEDSGVYFCASSHGQTAGYTFGSGTRLTVV.

This clone occurred many times. The chain uses TRBV20-1 and TRBJ2-3, with D tentatively TRBD2 (5 bases). Germline CDR1 and CDR2: DFQATT and SNEGSKA (reference sequence). The CDR3 has 17 amino acids. V shed 6 bases and J shed 2 bases, with 24 bases lying between them. The CDR3 sequence is CSALNPSRGPNTDTQYF. The CDR3 nucleotides read TGCAGTGCCCTCAACCCCTCGAGAGGGCCCAACACAGATACGCAGTATTTT.

This clone was counted ten times or more. The J gene is TRBJ1-4, the V gene TRBV20-1; no firm D call. Trimming took off 1 base at V and 3 bases at J, with 12 bases between the two ends. The V gene's germline CDR1 is DFQATT and CDR2 SNEGSKA (reference sequence). This CDR3 spans 15 amino acids. CDR3 nucleotides: TGCAGTGCTAGAGTCTCGTGGGGATCTAATGAAAAACTGTTTTTT. This sequence encodes CSARVSWGSNEKLFF.

This clone was seen ten or more times. J is TRBJ2-1 and V is TRBV6-1; maybe TRBD2 (6 bases). Deletions cut 6 bases from V and 2 bases from J, with 14 bases between. The CDR3 sequence is 15 residues long. The germline V gene encodes CDR1 MNHNS and CDR2 SASEGT. CDR3 amino acids: CASSHQRVTYNEQFF. Written as DNA, the CDR3 is TGTGCCAGCAGCCACCAGCGGGTAACCTACAATGAGCAGTTCTTC.

The chain's CDR3 is CASSYVQIQYF. CDR3 coding DNA: TGTGCCAGCAGTTACGTCCAAATCCAGTACTTC. V usage is TRBV6-5 and J usage is TRBJ2-5; D is uncertain. The CDR3 contains 11 residues. V shed 2 bases and J shed 10 bases, with 8 bases lying between them. The germline V gene has CDR1 MNHEY and CDR2 SVGAGI.

The sample holds many counts of this clone. V gene TRBV20-1 combines with J gene TRBJ2-1; 7 bases match TRBD2. CDR3 length: 12 amino acids. Germline values: CDR1 DFQATT, CDR2 SNEGSKA (reference sequence). Trimming at V came to 7 bases and at J to 3 bases, leaving 3 bases not matched to a gene. For the CDR3, the DNA is TGCAGTGTCGGGAGGAACTACAATGAGCAGTTCTTC. This translates into CSVGRNYNEQFF.

Many counts were recorded for this clone. The J gene is TRBJ2-4, the V gene TRBV27; D remains unclear. Deletions cut 4 bases from V and 0 bases from J, with 7 bases between. The CDR3 runs 14 residues. Germline CDR1 MNHEY, CDR2 SMNVEV (reference sequence). The CDR3 is CASSSDLAKNIQYF. In DNA, the CDR3 is TGTGCCAGCAGTTCGGACCTAGCCAAAAACATTCAGTACTTC.

This clone was counted ten times or more. This chain uses TRBV6-1 with TRBJ2-5, with 9 bases that match TRBD1. Germline CDR1 and CDR2: MNHNS and SASEGT. This CDR3 has 14 residues. After removal of 8 bases from V and 3 bases from J, the junction contained 7 bases not matched to a gene. Written as DNA, the CDR3 is TGTGCCAGCCTACACCGGACAGGGGAAGAGACCCAGTACTTC. Translated: CASLHRTGEETQYF.

At least ten counts were recorded for this clone. J is TRBJ2-1 and V is TRBV2, with TRBD2 identical over 8 bases. The CDR3 length is 15 residues. V shed 4 bases and J 6 bases; nucleotides not matched to a gene: 8. Germline lookup yields CDR1 SNHLY and CDR2 FYNNEI. CDR3 bases: TGTGCCAGCAGTGCAGAGCGGGAGCCACTCAATGAGCAGTTCTTC. Translating it yields CASSAEREPLNEQFF.

In this sample, this clone turned up a few times. This rearrangement joins TRBV6-1 to TRBJ2-2, with TRBD1 identical over 8 bases. Per the germline V gene, CDR1 is MNHNS and CDR2 is SASEGT. The CDR3 loop spans 15 amino acids. The V gene end was trimmed by 6 bases and the J gene end by 4 bases; junction bases not matched to a gene: 7. The CDR3 sequence: CASSPWTGSTGELFF. The CDR3 bases are TGTGCCAGCAGCCCCTGGACAGGGTCCACCGGGGAGCTGTTTTTT.

This clone was counted ten times or more. V and J are TRBV28 and TRBJ2-7; a possible D gene is TRBD1 (6 bases). V shed 3 bases and J shed 3 bases, with 9 bases lying between them. Per germline, CDR1 MDHEN and CDR2 SYDVKM. This CDR3 has 13 residues. The CDR3 sequence: CASSFGQSYEQYF. Written as DNA, the CDR3 is TGTGCCAGCAGTTTTGGACAGAGCTACGAGCAGTACTTC.

There are many counts of this clone. This chain links TRBV19 with TRBJ1-5; D may be TRBD1 (5 bases). V lost 4 bases and J lost 0, with 22 bases in between. The germline V gene encodes CDR1 LNHDA and CDR2 SQIVND (reference sequence). The CDR3 spans 19 residues. The DNA of the CDR3 is TGTGCCAGTAGTAACCCCACGGGGGGTTTGAGATATAGCAATCAGCCCCAGCATTTT. This sequence encodes CASSNPTGGLRYSNQPQHF.

This clone was seen ten or more times. The rearrangement links TRBV28 to TRBJ2-1, with a possible D match to TRBD2 (5 bases). This CDR3 comprises 17 residues. V was trimmed by 8 bases and J by 1 base, leaving 21 bases between them. Germline CDR1 is MDHEN and CDR2 is SYDVKM. CDR3 sequence: CASPPPIAQRSYNEQFF. CDR3 nucleotides: TGTGCCAGCCCCCCCCCCATAGCGCAAAGGTCCTACAATGAGCAGTTCTTC.

This clone appeared many times. V usage is TRBV7-6 and J usage is TRBJ2-2; the D gene could be TRBD1 or TRBD2 (5 bases each). V lost 2 bases to trimming and J lost 7 bases, with 20 bases between them. Germline V lookup: CDR1 SGHVS, CDR2 FNYEAQ. The CDR3 contains 17 residues. In DNA, the CDR3 is TGTGCCAGCAGCTTAACTGCCCAGAGGGGAGCTCTCGGGGAGCTGTTTTTT. Its translation: CASSLTAQRGALGELFF.